These 22 T cell receptor beta chains were sequenced from one sample in a study of blood T cell repertoires in COVID-19 (TCRdb year 2020). The library was built by means of the immunoSEQ multiplex PCR assay. TCRdb provides this immuneACCESS table in a form limited to in-frame rearrangements. Some clones are lacking; in checked studies, under half of them reflect an unresolved V gene, and why the rest are absent is not known. This sample comprises roughly 100,000 clones, roughly 92% of them detected only once. More than 1.5% of the sample is taken by the ten largest. What was sequenced was peripheral blood. The source is a woman aged 50 to 60 with COVID-19, enrolled during active disease.

The table lists this clone with a count of one. The chain employs TRBV27 and TRBJ1-4; the match to TRBD1 covers 10 bases. The germline gives CDR1 MNHEY, CDR2 SMNVEV (reference sequence). The CDR3 spans 18 residues. The V gene end was trimmed by 5 bases and the J gene end by 7 bases; junction bases not matched to a gene: 16. The CDR3 DNA sequence: TGTGCCAGCAGTGGGGGCCGGGACAGGGGATTGACGGGTGAAAAACTGTTTTTT. Residues: CASSGGRDRGLTGEKLFF.

This clone was seen a few times. This rearrangement joins TRBV6-1 to TRBJ1-6; D is perhaps TRBD1 (5 bases). Germline CDR1 and CDR2: MNHNS and SASEGT. Trimming shortened V by 3 bases and J by 11 bases, and 17 bases separated the two germline ends. This CDR3 has 15 amino acids. The CDR3 region has the DNA TGTGCCAGCAGTGAGCGGCATCAAGGGGTTACACCCCTCCACTTT. This gives the protein CASSERHQGVTPLHF.

The rearrangement links TRBV5-1 to TRBJ1-1; tentative D call: TRBD1 (6 bases). Germline assignment: CDR1 SGHRS and CDR2 YFSETQ. The CDR3 contains 17 residues. V lost 1 base, J lost 5 bases, and 21 bases lay in between. CDR3 DNA: TGCGCCAGCAGCTTGATAGGTGGGGGCCCTCACTTAACTGAAGCTTTCTTT. Amino acids: CASSLIGGGPHLTEAFF.

The V call is TRBV11-2, the J call TRBJ2-3; 12 bases agree with TRBD2. Trimming at V came to 3 bases and at J to 2 bases, leaving 9 bases not matched to a gene. Germline CDR1 reads SGHAT; CDR2 reads FQNNGV. CDR3 length: 18 residues. The CDR3 bases are TGTGCCAGCAGCTTCCGCGCACGGACTAGCGGGGCCACAGATACGCAGTATTTT. Translating it yields CASSFRARTSGATDTQYF.

This chain uses TRBV30 with TRBJ1-1; D gene uncertain. CDR1 and CDR2 from the germline V gene are GTSNPN and SVGIG (reference sequence). The V gene lost 0 bases and the J gene lost 11 bases, with 10 bases spanning the gap. The CDR3 extends over 11 amino acids. The CDR3 is CAWSVLREAFF. DNA of the CDR3: TGTGCCTGGAGTGTACTTCGGGAGGCTTTCTTT.

The rearrangement joins TRBV9 to TRBJ2-2; 10 bases agree with TRBD2. V lost 0 bases, J lost 4 bases, and 9 bases stayed unmatched. The CDR3 has 18 residues. Germline CDR1 SGDLS, CDR2 YYNGEE. The CDR3 DNA is TGTGCCAGCAGCGTAGCCCCAGCGGGGGGGCCTGGCACCGGGGAGCTGTTTTTT. Translation gives CASSVAPAGGPGTGELFF.

The chain uses TRBV12-3 or TRBV12-4 and TRBJ1-1, with D possibly being TRBD1 (5 bases). V was pared by 7 bases and J by 4 bases, with 10 bases between. There are 12 residues in the CDR3. This CDR3 reads CASMVGGTEAFF. In nucleotides, the CDR3 is TGTGCCAGCATGGTGGGGGGCACTGAAGCTTTCTTT.

The gene calls are TRBV5-4 and TRBJ1-1, with 7 bases matching TRBD1. V lost 5 bases and J lost 1; bases outside the gene matches: 5. CDR1 SGHNT and CDR2 YYREEE come from the germline V gene (reference sequence). CDR3 length: 14 amino acids. In DNA, the CDR3 is TGTGCCAGCAGAAAACAGGGGACGAACACTGAAGCTTTCTTT. Protein: CASRKQGTNTEAFF. The full variable domain, its missing parts supplied by reference TRBV5-4 and TRBJ1-1, is ETGVTQSPTHLIKTRGQQVTLRCSSQSGHNTVSWYQQALGQGPQFIFQYYREEENGRGNFPPRFSGLQFPNYSSELNVNALELDDSALYLCASRKQGTNTEAFFGQGTRLTVV.

The gene calls are TRBV12-5 and TRBJ2-4; D not resolved. V shed 0 bases and J shed 0 bases, with 15 bases lying between them. The CDR3 length is 18 residues. Germline V lookup: CDR1 LGHNT, CDR2 FRNRAP. This CDR3 reads CASGLVVGQPLAKNIQYF. CDR3 coding DNA: TGTGCTAGTGGTTTGGTAGTTGGGCAACCCCTAGCCAAAAACATTCAGTACTTC. The entire variable domain, with the rest obtained from reference TRBV12-5 and TRBJ2-4, is as follows: DARVTQTPRHKVTEMGQEVTMRCQPILGHNTVFWYRQTMMQGLELLAYFRNRAPLDDSGMPKDRFSAEMPDATLATLKIQPSEPRDSAVYFCASGLVVGQPLAKNIQYFGAGTRLSVL.

The rearrangement uses TRBV7-2 and TRBJ1-6; 7 bases match TRBD1. The CDR3 has 16 residues. Germline assignment: CDR1 SGHTA and CDR2 FQGNSA. Germline trimming cut 2 bases from V and 10 bases from J; bases unmatched to any gene: 11. DNA for the CDR3: TGTGCCAGCAGCTTAAGGCAGGGGGTAGGAGGGTCACCCCTCCACTTT. It specifies CASSLRQGVGGSPLHF.

V usage is TRBV12-5 and J usage is TRBJ1-1, with D possibly matching TRBD1 (5 bases). CDR1 and CDR2 (germline): LGHNT, FRNRAP. The CDR3 is made up of 16 amino acids. V lost 0 bases and J lost 6, with 17 bases in between. The CDR3 nucleotides are TGTGCTAGTGGTTTGGTTTTGGGGCAGGACGGTTCTGAAGCTTTCTTT. Translating it yields CASGLVLGQDGSEAFF. Full variable domain (remainder filled in from reference TRBV12-5 and TRBJ1-1): DARVTQTPRHKVTEMGQEVTMRCQPILGHNTVFWYRQTMMQGLELLAYFRNRAPLDDSGMPKDRFSAEMPDATLATLKIQPSEPRDSAVYFCASGLVLGQDGSEAFFGQGTRLTVV.

The chain carries TRBV27 and TRBJ2-3, with TRBD1 identical over 8 bases. Germline V gene sequence: CDR1 MNHEY, CDR2 SMNVEV (reference sequence). The CDR3 has 15 amino acids. The ends lost 5 bases at V and 6 bases at J; junction bases unmatched: 10. CDR3 amino acids: CASSQQGARVDTQYF. The CDR3 nucleotides are TGTGCCAGCAGTCAGCAGGGGGCGCGGGTGGATACGCAGTATTTT.

Regarding this clone: The same CDR3 can be traced to other DNA sequences in this sample. The chain recombines TRBV6-2 or TRBV6-3 with TRBJ1-1; D may be TRBD1 (5 bases). This CDR3 has 14 residues. V shed 4 bases and J shed 0 bases, with 9 bases lying between them. The V gene's germline CDR1 is MNHEY and CDR2 SVGEGT. The CDR3 nucleotides read TGTGCCAGCAGTTTTGGGACTTTGAACACTGAAGCTTTCTTT. It is translated as CASSFGTLNTEAFF.

The chain combines TRBV18 with TRBJ1-1; tentative D call: TRBD1 (5 bases). The CDR3 sequence is 13 residues long. The V and J ends lost 11 bases and 0 bases respectively, with 13 bases between them. Germline loops: CDR1 KGHSH, CDR2 LQKENI. DNA for the CDR3: TGTGCCGGCCTAGACAGTTTGAACACTGAAGCTTTCTTT. Protein sequence: CAGLDSLNTEAFF.

The chain links TRBV5-5 to TRBJ1-2; 7 bases line up with TRBD1. With V trimmed by 7 bases and J by 8 bases, 11 bases remained unmatched. Germline V lookup: CDR1 SGHKS, CDR2 YYEKEE (reference sequence). The CDR3 has 13 amino acids. The CDR3 region has the DNA TGTGCCAGCTACGCAGGGGGTGCGGCGGGCTACACCTTC. This encodes CASYAGGAAGYTF.

This chain connects TRBV28 to TRBJ2-7, with TRBD2 as a possible D gene (5 bases). The CDR3 consists of 15 residues. The V gene's germline CDR1 is MDHEN and CDR2 SYDVKM. The V gene lost 3 bases and the J gene lost 0 bases, with 12 bases spanning the gap. Written as DNA, the CDR3 is TGTGCCAGCAGTTTTGGAGGCAGGAGCTCCTACGAGCAGTACTTC. As protein: CASSFGGRSSYEQYF.

The rearrangement links TRBV28 to TRBJ1-6, with 8 bases aligning to TRBD1. Germline loops: CDR1 MDHEN, CDR2 SYDVKM. The CDR3 is 15 amino acids. The trim removed 5 bases at V and 7 bases at J, leaving 7 bases unmatched. The CDR3 nucleotides are TGTGCCAGCAGTCCTCACAGGGGGGTCAATTCACCCCTCCACTTT. Amino acid sequence: CASSPHRGVNSPLHF.

The rearrangement joins TRBV11-2 to TRBJ2-7; tentatively, D is TRBD2 (6 bases). Germline lookup yields CDR1 SGHAT and CDR2 FQNNGV. Trimming stripped 4 bases from V and 6 bases from J, with 7 bases between. The CDR3 is made up of 11 amino acids. The CDR3 region has the DNA TGTGCCAGCAGCTCCGGGAGCGAGCAGTACTTC. Amino acid sequence: CASSSGSEQYF.

The chain is built from TRBV24-1 and TRBJ1-4; TRBD1 matches 11 bases. Germline V gene lookup returns CDR1 KGHDR and CDR2 SFDVKD. The CDR3 sequence is 15 residues long. V shed 4 bases and J 10 bases; nucleotides not matched to a gene: 7. The CDR3 region is CATSDPGTGGGKLFF. CDR3 bases: TGTGCCACCAGTGACCCCGGGACAGGGGGGGGAAAACTGTTTTTT.

For this clone: A junction end diverges from the germline sequence, so it may reflect a read error. V usage is TRBV19 and J usage is TRBJ1-4; D is unresolved. The CDR3 loop spans 14 amino acids. Germline loops: CDR1 LNHDA, CDR2 SQIVND (reference sequence). In nucleotides, the CDR3 is TGTGCCAGTAGGATAGCGGCAACTAATGAAAAACTGTTTTTT. Residues: CASRIAATNEKLFF.

This sequence joins TRBV28 and TRBJ1-5; no definite D call. The CDR3 is made up of 14 amino acids. The V and J ends lost 11 bases and 0 bases respectively, with 14 bases between them. Germline V gives CDR1 MDHEN, CDR2 SYDVKM. CDR3 DNA sequence: TGTGCCTCAACCGCGGTAGGTAGCAATCAGCCCCAGCATTTT. This codes for CASTAVGSNQPQHF.

V gene TRBV24-1 combines with J gene TRBJ1-3; possible D gene TRBD1, 6 bases. Germline V gene data show CDR1 as KGHDR and CDR2 as SFDVKD. Trimming pared 4 bases from V and 4 bases from J, leaving 25 bases between. The CDR3 sequence is 19 residues long. Here the CDR3 DNA reads TGTGCCACCAGTGAGCCACAGGGTGAAAAGGGGGTGGGAGGAAACACCATATATTTT. Translation gives CATSEPQGEKGVGGNTIYF.